This TCR beta chain is drawn from a study of graft-versus-host responses after intestinal transplantation. Overall study: The transplants performed in recipients were multivisceral, liver-intestinal, or isolated intestinal. Recipients across the board were started on anti-thymocyte globulin induction, then kept on tacrolimus and steroids for around three years.

A note on this clone: The antigen remains undetermined.

Overall study results and limits: Early after transplant, HvG declines were associated with peak levels of circulating GvH clones.

Only in-frame clones appear in the TCRdb table, and some are missing; sequencing was by immunoSEQ multiplex PCR. This table holds tens of thousands of clones, about 93% found once. Trimming stripped 4 bases from V and 3 bases from J, with 7 bases between. Germline assignment: CDR1 SEHNR and CDR2 FQNEAQ (reference sequence). There are 12 residues in the CDR3. The receptor's source is a human donor who received an intestinal transplant. Specimen: unstimulated CD8+ T cells sorted from spleen or lymph node cells, collected before intestinal transplant. This chain uses TRBV7-9 with TRBJ2-7; a weak D match, TRBD2 (5 bases). CDR3 loop: CASSSGVYEQYF. CDR3 nucleotide sequence: TGTGCCAGCAGCTCCGGGGTCTACGAGCAGTACTTC.